The table lists the clone carrying this TCR beta chain with a few counts. What it recognizes is unknown. It was with unique molecular identifiers that the TCRbeta library was prepared. Each CDR3 protein gets one entry after TCRdb re-called the PCR reads with MiXCR. Found here are 580,000 or so distinct CDR3 sequences, 23% of them singletons; the top ten hold roughly 13%. CDR3 length equals 15 residues. The J segment lost 2 bases and the V segment lost 0 bases, leaving 4 bases of the junction unmatched. CDR1 and CDR2 (germline): DFQATT, SNEGSKA (reference sequence). The sample belongs to a study of T-cell reconstitution after alpha-beta-depleted transplantation in children. Study-wide results and caveats: It was reported that alpha-beta T cells came from several hundred expanded graft clones (about two months after transplant). The main origin of T-cell counts and diversity one year after transplant was newly produced T cells.

The chain recombines TRBV20-1 with TRBJ1-2; 9 bases are shared with TRBD1. The source was PBMCs, mostly from graft donor cells, collected 360 days after TCRalphabeta/CD19-depleted stem cell transplant. The receptor's source is a boy in the first two years of life who had a stem cell transplant for acute myeloid leukemia, so the T cells may come from the graft donor. The CDR3 here is CSARDKDRGNYGYTF. In nucleotides, the CDR3 is TGCAGTGCTAGAGATAAGGACAGGGGAAACTATGGCTACACCTTC.